The T cell receptor beta chain described here comes from a study of molecular identifiers for immune sequencing clone quantification. Libraries used roughly 17,000 to 1,000,000 sorted naive CD8 T cells and 10%, 30% or 50% RNA input. With respect to this clonotype: Its antigen is not known.

The J segment lost 7 bases and the V segment lost 3 bases, leaving 4 bases of the junction unmatched. This CDR3 has 14 amino acids. Findings and caveats of the study: Clones exceeding 20 RNA copies carried over 97% of effector molecules but under 1% of naive-cell molecules.

In TCRdb, the PCR reads were re-called with MiXCR into one record per CDR3 protein. The sample yields approximately 590,000 distinct CDR3 sequences, about 25% seen once. This TCR derives from a human donor in good health. Some libraries in this study had Jurkat cell RNA spiked in. Sequencing used naive CD8+ T cells from blood, with Jurkat cell RNA spiked in. Subset described: FACS-sorted CD8+CD4-CCR7+CD45RA+ naive T cells. V and J are TRBV12-3 or TRBV12-4 and TRBJ1-4, with TRBD1 matching 8 bases. This CDR3 is CASSFGRGREKLFF. In nucleotides, the CDR3 is TGTGCCAGCAGTTTTGGCAGGGGGCGTGAAAAACTGTTTTTT.